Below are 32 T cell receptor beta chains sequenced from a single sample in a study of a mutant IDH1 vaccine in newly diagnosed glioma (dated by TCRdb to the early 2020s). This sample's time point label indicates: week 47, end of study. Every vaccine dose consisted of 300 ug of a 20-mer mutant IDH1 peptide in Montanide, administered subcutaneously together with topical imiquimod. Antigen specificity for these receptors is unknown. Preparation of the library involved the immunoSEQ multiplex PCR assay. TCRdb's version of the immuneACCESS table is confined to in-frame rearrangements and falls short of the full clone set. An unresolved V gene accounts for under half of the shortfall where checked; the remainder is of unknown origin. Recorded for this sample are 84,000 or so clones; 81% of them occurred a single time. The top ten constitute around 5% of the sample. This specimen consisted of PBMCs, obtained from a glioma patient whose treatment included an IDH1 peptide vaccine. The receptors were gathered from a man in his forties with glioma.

The CDR3 reads CASSLVSGQGNTEAFF. In DNA form, the CDR3 reads TGTGCCAGCAGCTTAGTGTCGGGACAGGGAAACACTGAAGCTTTCTTT. The rearrangement links TRBV7-8 to TRBJ1-1; 9 bases line up with TRBD1. Per the germline V gene, CDR1 is SGHVS and CDR2 is FQNEAQ. After removal of 1 base from V and 2 bases from J, the junction contained 5 bases not matched to a gene. This CDR3 has 16 residues.

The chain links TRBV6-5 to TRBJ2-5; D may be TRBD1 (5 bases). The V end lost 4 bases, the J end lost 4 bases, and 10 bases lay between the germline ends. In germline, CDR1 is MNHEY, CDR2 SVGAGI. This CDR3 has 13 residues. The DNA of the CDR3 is TGTGCCAGCAGTTCCAGGGTTGCAGAGACCCAGTACTTC. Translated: CASSSRVAETQYF.

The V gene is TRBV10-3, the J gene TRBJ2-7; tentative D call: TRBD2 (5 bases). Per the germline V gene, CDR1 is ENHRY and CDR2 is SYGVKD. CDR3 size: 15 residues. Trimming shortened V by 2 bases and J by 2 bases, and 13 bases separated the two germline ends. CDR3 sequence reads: CAISEPSRGTYEQYF. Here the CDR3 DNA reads TGTGCCATCAGTGAGCCTAGCAGAGGTACCTACGAGCAGTACTTC.

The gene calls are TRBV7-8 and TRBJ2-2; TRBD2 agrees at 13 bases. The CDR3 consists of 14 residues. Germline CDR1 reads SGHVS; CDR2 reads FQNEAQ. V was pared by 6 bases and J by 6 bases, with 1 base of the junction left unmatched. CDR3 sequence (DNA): TGTGCCAGCAGACTAGCGGGGGGGCCCGGGGAGCTGTTTTTT. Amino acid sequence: CASRLAGGPGELFF.

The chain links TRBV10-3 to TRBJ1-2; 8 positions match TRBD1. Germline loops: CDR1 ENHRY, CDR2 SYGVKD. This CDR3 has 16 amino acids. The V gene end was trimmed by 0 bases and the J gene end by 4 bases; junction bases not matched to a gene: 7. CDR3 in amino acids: CAISESQQGETYGYTF. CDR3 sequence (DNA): TGTGCCATCAGTGAGTCACAACAGGGGGAGACCTATGGCTACACCTTC.

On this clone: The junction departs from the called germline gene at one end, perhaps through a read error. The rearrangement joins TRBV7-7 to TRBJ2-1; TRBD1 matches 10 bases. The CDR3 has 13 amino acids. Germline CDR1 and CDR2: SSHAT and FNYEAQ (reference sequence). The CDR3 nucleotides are TGTGCTAGCAGTTTTGACAGGGGGCAAGAGCAGTTCTTC. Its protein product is CASSFDRGQEQFF.

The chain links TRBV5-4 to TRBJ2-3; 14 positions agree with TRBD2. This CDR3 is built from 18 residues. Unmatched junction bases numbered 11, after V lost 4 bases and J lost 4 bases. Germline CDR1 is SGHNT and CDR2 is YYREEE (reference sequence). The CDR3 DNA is TGTGCCAGCAGCCTTTCCCGACTAGCGGGGGGGCCCGCAGATACGCAGTATTTT. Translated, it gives CASSLSRLAGGPADTQYF.

CDR3 DNA: TGTGCCAGCAGCCCTTTTAAGGGGAGTCAGGCCGGGGAGCTGTTTTTT. Translated, it gives CASSPFKGSQAGELFF. This chain uses TRBV7-8 with TRBJ2-2; perhaps D is TRBD1 or TRBD2 (5 bases each). The germline V and J ends were trimmed by 5 bases and 6 bases, with 19 bases remaining between them. The CDR3 contains 16 residues. The V gene's germline CDR1 is SGHVS and CDR2 FQNEAQ.

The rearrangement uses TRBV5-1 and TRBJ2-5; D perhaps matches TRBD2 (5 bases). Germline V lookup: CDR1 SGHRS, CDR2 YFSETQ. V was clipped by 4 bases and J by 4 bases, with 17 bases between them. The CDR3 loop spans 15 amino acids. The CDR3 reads CASSRNSESLETQYF. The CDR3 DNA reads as TGCGCCAGCAGCCGGAATAGCGAGTCTTTAGAGACCCAGTACTTC. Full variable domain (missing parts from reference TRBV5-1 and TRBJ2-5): KAGVTQTPRYLIKTRGQQVTLSCSPISGHRSVSWYQQTPGQGLQFLFEYFSETQRNKGNFPGRFSGRQFSNSRSEMNVSTLELGDSALYLCASSRNSESLETQYFGPGTRLLVL.

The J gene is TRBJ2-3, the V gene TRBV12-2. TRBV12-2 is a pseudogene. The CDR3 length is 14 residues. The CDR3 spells CASRLNGRENTQYF. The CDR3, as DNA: TGTGCAAGTCGCTTAAACGGCCGAGAAAATACGCAGTATTTT.

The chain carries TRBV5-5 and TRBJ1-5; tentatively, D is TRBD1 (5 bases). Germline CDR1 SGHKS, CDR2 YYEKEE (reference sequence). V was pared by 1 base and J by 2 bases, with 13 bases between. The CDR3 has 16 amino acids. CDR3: CASSLLSGRGNQPQHF. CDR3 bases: TGTGCCAGCAGCTTGCTCTCAGGGCGCGGCAATCAGCCCCAGCATTTT.

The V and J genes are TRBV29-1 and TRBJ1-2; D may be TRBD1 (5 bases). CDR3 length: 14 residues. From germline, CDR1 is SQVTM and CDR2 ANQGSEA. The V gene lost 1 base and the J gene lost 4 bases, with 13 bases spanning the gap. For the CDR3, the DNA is TGCAGCGTTGAAGTCGAGCGACAGACCTATGGCTACACCTTC. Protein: CSVEVERQTYGYTF.

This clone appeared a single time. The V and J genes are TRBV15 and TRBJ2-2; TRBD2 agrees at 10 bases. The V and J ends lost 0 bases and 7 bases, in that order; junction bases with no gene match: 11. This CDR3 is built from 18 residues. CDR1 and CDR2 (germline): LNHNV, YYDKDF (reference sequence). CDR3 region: CATSREGRLAGAHGELFF. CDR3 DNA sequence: TGTGCCACCAGCAGAGAGGGGCGGCTAGCGGGAGCCCACGGGGAGCTGTTTTTT.

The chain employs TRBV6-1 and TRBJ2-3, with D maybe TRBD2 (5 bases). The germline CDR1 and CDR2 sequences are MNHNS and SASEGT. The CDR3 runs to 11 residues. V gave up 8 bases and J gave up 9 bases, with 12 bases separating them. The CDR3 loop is CASLREETQYF. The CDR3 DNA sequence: TGTGCCAGCCTCCGGGAAGAAACGCAGTATTTT.

CDR3 loop: CASSLQDTGELFF. The CDR3 DNA follows: TGTGCCAGCAGCTTACAGGACACCGGGGAGCTGTTTTTT. V usage is TRBV9 and J usage is TRBJ2-2, with D tentatively TRBD1 (5 bases). Trimming removed 4 bases at V and 3 bases at J, with 7 bases between. The CDR3 has 13 amino acids. Looked up from germline, CDR1 is SGDLS and CDR2 is YYNGEE.

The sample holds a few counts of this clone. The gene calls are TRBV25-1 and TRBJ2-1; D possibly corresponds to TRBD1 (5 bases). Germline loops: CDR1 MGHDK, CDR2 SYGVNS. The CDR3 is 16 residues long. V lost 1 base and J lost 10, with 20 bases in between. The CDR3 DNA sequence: TGTGCCAGCAGTGAATCTGGGCCCCAAAACCACAGGGAGCAGTTCTTC. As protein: CASSESGPQNHREQFF.

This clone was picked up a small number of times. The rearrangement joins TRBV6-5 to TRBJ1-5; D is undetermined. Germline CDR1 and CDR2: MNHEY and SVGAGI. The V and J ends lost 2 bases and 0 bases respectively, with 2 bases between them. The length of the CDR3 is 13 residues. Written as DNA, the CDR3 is TGTGCCAGCAGTTACGGTAGCAATCAGCCCCAGCATTTT. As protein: CASSYGSNQPQHF.

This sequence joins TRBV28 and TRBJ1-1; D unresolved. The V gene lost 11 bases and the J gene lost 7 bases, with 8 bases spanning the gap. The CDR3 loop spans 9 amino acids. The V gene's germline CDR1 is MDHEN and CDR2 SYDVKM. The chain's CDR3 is CAGLSEAFF. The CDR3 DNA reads TGTGCCGGGCTCAGTGAAGCTTTCTTT.

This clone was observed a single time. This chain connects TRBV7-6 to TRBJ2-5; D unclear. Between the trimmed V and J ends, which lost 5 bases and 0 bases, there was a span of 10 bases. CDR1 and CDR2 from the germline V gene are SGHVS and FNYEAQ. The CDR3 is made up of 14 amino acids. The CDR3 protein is CASSLRPNQETQYF. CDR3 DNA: TGTGCCAGCAGCCTACGGCCTAACCAAGAGACCCAGTACTTC.

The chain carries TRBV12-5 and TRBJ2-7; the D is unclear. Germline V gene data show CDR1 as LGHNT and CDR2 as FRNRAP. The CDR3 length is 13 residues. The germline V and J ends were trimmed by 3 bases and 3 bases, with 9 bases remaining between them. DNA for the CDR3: TGTGCTAGTGGTTTTCTACTCTTCTACGAGCAGTACTTC. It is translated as CASGFLLFYEQYF.

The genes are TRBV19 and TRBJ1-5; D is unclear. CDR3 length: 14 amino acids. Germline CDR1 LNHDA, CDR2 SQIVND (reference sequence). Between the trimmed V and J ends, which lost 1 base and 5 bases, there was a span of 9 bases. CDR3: CASSIAAAYQPQHF. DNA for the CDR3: TGTGCCAGTAGTATAGCGGCAGCCTATCAGCCCCAGCATTTT.

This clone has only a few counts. The CDR3 here is CASSQSRGTANYGYTF. Written as DNA, the CDR3 is TGCGCCAGCAGCCAATCGAGAGGGACAGCCAACTATGGCTACACCTTC. The chain employs TRBV4-3 and TRBJ1-2; 7 bases fit TRBD1. V trimming: 2 bases; J trimming: 2 bases; junction bases outside the gene matches: 8. The CDR3 has 16 amino acids. Germline CDR1 reads LGHNA; CDR2 reads YSLEER.

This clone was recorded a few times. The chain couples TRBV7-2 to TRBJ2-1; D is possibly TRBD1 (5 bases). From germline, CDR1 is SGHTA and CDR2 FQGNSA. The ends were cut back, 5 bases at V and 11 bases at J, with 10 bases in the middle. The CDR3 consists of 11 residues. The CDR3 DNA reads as TGTGCCAGCAGCGACAGAACGAAGCAGTTCTTC. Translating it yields CASSDRTKQFF.

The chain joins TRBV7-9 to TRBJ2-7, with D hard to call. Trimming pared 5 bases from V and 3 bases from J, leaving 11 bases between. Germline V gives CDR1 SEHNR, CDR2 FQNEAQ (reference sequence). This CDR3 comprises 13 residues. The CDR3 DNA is TGTGCCAGCAGCCCCCCCGAGGACTACGAGCAGTACTTC. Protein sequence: CASSPPEDYEQYF.

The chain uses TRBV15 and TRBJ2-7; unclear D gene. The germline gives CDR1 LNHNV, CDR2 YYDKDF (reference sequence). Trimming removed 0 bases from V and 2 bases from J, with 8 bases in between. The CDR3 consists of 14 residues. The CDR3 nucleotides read TGTGCCACCAGCAGAGAAGGCACAGCCTACGAGCAGTACTTC. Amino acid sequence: CATSREGTAYEQYF. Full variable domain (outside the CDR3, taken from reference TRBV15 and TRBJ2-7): DAMVIQNPRYQVTQFGKPVTLSCSQTLNHNVMYWYQQKSSQAPKLLFHYYDKDFNNEADTPDNFQSRRPNTSFCFLDIRSPGLGDTAMYLCATSREGTAYEQYFGPGTRLTVT.

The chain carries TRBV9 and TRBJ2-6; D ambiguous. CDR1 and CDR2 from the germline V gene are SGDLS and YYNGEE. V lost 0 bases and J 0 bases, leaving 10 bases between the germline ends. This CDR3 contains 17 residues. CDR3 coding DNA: TGTGCCAGCAGCGTAGGCCCCTTGAGCTCTGGGGCCAACGTCCTGACTTTC. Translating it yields CASSVGPLSSGANVLTF.

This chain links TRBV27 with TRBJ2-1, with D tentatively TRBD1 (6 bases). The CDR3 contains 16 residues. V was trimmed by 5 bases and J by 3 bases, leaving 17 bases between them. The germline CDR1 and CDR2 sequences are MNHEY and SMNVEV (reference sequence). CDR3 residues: CASSSDTGHYYNEQFF. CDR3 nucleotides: TGTGCCAGCAGTAGCGACACGGGACATTACTACAATGAGCAGTTCTTC.

For the CDR3, the DNA is TGTGCCAGCAGCTTAGCTTCACAGGGGAGGCATGGCTACACCTTC. Its translation is CASSLASQGRHGYTF. The chain links TRBV7-2 to TRBJ1-2; 7 positions agree with TRBD1. Germline assignment: CDR1 SGHTA and CDR2 FQGNSA. The CDR3 covers 15 residues. Trimming cost V 0 bases and J 6 bases; bases outside gene matches: 7.

The CDR3 DNA sequence: TGCGCCAGCAGCCAAGATCCGGCGGCAGGGGGCGTCTGGGGCTACACCTTC. It codes for CASSQDPAAGGVWGYTF. The chain recombines TRBV4-1 with TRBJ1-2, with TRBD1 matching 8 bases. Trimming cost V 0 bases and J 8 bases; bases outside gene matches: 14. Germline V gene data show CDR1 as MGHRA and CDR2 as YSYEKL. CDR3 length: 17 residues.

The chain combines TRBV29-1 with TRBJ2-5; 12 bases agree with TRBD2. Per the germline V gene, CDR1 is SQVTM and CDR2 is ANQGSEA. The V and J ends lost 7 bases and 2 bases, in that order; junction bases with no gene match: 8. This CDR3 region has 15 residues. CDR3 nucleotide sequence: TGCAGCGGGTCCGGGACTAGCGGGTATCAAGAGACCCAGTACTTC. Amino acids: CSGSGTSGYQETQYF.

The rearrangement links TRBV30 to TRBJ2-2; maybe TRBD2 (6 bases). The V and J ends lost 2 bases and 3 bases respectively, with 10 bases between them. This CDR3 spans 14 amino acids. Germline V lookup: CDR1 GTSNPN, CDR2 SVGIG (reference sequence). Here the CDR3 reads CAWSLDYYTGELFF. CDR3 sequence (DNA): TGTGCCTGGAGTTTGGACTACTACACCGGGGAGCTGTTTTTT.

CDR3 nucleotide sequence: TGTGCCAGCAGACTCGGGACAGGGACACCGAACACTGAAGCTTTCTTT. This sequence encodes CASRLGTGTPNTEAFF. The rearrangement joins TRBV2 to TRBJ1-1, with TRBD1 matching over 9 bases. Germline V gene sequence: CDR1 SNHLY, CDR2 FYNNEI. J gave up 1 base and V 6 bases, and 9 bases lay outside the gene matches. The CDR3 totals 16 residues.